This entry concerns a single T cell receptor (beta chain). Its antigen is not identified. The ends lost 1 base at V and 4 bases at J; junction bases unmatched: 6. Germline V gives CDR1 SGHVS, CDR2 FNYEAQ. The CDR3 extends over 17 amino acids. The record originates from a study of cytomegalovirus exposure and HLA in healthy donors. General study points: The study labeled under 200 TCR beta chains cytomegalovirus-associated. CMV serostatus stood as the only immune exposure information on hand. Among donors in an Asian-associated ancestry cluster, a later analysis reportedly found fewer N-insertions than the approximately 670-donor mean.

This PCR relied on a set of 60 Vbeta primers and 13 Jbeta primers. The table came from immunoSEQ multiplex PCR; TCRdb's copy has only in-frame clones and leaves some out. In the table there are around 78,000 clones, around 84% of which are singletons. The clonotype comes from a woman in her fifties or sixties in good health and CMV-seronegative. Sample: PBMCs. The chain joins TRBV7-6 to TRBJ2-3; 12 positions agree with TRBD2. CDR3 residues: CASSLELAGGWADTQYF. The DNA for the CDR3 is TGTGCCAGCAGCTTAGAACTAGCGGGAGGATGGGCAGATACGCAGTATTTT.